One TCR beta chain is described in this entry. This sample was taken from a study of shared clonotypes between healthy human individuals. Overall study: The donor group consisted of a couple of women and a few men, aged 18 to 49.

Each subset's genomic DNA was shared equally among a number of immunoSEQ plates. Clones were read by immunoSEQ multiplex PCR, and TCRdb kept only the in-frame ones, dropping some. The table records 190,000 or so clones, 90% to 95% of them present only once. This clonotype was obtained from a woman in her twenties or thirties in good health. Sequencing input: naive CD4+ T cells sorted from blood. Subset reported: CD45RA+ positively selected.

The CDR3 reads CASSQQGSNQPQHF. The DNA of the CDR3 is TGTGCCAGCTCGCAACAGGGAAGCAATCAGCCCCAGCATTTT. The rearrangement joins TRBV18 to TRBJ1-5; a possible D gene is TRBD1 (6 bases). Germline assignment: CDR1 KGHSH and CDR2 LQKENI. The CDR3 contains 14 residues. Trimming stripped 6 bases from V and 1 base from J, with 10 bases between.